The subject of this entry is one T cell receptor beta chain. The junction and the germline gene differ at one end; a read error may be behind it. Described time point: persistent/refractory GD, antithyroid drugs over 5 years with positive TRAb. The TCR library used RNA extracted from PBMCs. These data are taken from a study of regulatory T cells in long-lasting Graves disease. The length of the CDR3 is 12 residues. HTBI primers from iRepertoire and Arm-PCR of CDR3 regions yielded the TCR beta libraries. TCRdb re-derived calls from the multiplex PCR reads in MiXCR, one entry per CDR3 protein. The data hold about 660,000 distinct CDR3 sequences, with approximately 29% observed a single time.

This chain links TRBV12-3 or TRBV12-4 with TRBJ2-7; D is undetermined. Sample: peripheral blood mononuclear cells (PBMCs), taken when the disease was refractory, from a patient treated with antithyroid drugs. This TCR came from a female donor with Graves disease. CDR3 nucleotide sequence: TGTGCCAGCAGTAAAGGCTCCTACAAGCAGTACTTC. The encoded protein is CASSKGSYKQYF.